This T cell receptor (beta chain) was profiled in a study of CD8+ T cells in alopecia areata. Extracted RNA was reverse transcribed, and the resulting cDNA served as sequencing template. Here immunoSEQ multiplex PCR was the method, and the copy in TCRdb shows in-frame clones only, minus some. The sample lists 270,000 or so clones, about 62% occurring once. The treatment was: oral pan-JAK inhibitor, 5-10 mg twice daily. V was shortened by 4 bases and J by 5 bases, with 8 bases between the two germline ends. CDR3 length equals 11 residues. Per germline, CDR1 GTSNPN and CDR2 SVGIG (reference sequence). General study results and limits: Lesional tissue from the scalp (especially in alopecia totalis/universalis) showed higher clonality than normal scalp.

Details on this clone: Its specificity is unknown.

This TCR derives from a human donor with alopecia areata. The chain employs TRBV30 and TRBJ2-5; D call uncertain. Source: CD4+ T cells sorted from blood, taken at week 24, from a patient treated with tofacitinib. CDR3 in DNA: TGTGCCTGGAATCGTCGGGAGACCCAGTACTTC. It codes for CAWNRRETQYF.